This T cell receptor beta chain emerged from a study of blood T cell repertoires in COVID-19. Study-wide background: COVID-19 samples collected from the United States, Italy and Spain covered acute and convalescent phases.

Generated by immunoSEQ multiplex PCR, the TCRdb table keeps only in-frame clones and is missing some. Among tens of thousands of clones listed, roughly 70% were seen once. The source material was PBMCs or T cells enriched from blood (not recorded which). This clonotype originated in a woman aged 55-69 years who had been exposed to COVID-19.

The CDR3 spells CASSVGLAASYNEQFF. For the CDR3, the DNA is TGTGCCAGCAGCGTTGGGCTAGCGGCCTCCTACAATGAGCAGTTCTTC. This sequence joins TRBV9 and TRBJ2-1; 7 nucleotides agree with TRBD2. The germline V gene encodes CDR1 SGDLS and CDR2 YYNGEE. The CDR3 totals 16 residues. After removal of 2 bases from V and 0 bases from J, the junction contained 5 bases not matched to a gene.